This is a list of T cell receptor beta chains from one sample in a study of OX40 agonist ivuxolimab in advanced cancers. TCRdb keeps only in-frame clones here, not all; method: immunoSEQ multiplex PCR. Of tens of thousands of clones listed, 85% are singletons. Here the sequenced sample was CD4+ or CD8+ T cells sorted from blood, taken in a trial of the OX40 agonist ivuxolimab. These receptors were collected from an adult with an advanced solid tumor such as melanoma, head and neck, liver or kidney cancer. Both conserved end residues are part of each CDR3. D genes are given only for firm matches. Clone size is given for some rows only: seen once, a few or many times, or a class if the clone is expanded.

>TRBV18|TRBJ2-7|-|-
CASSPRGRGRYEQYF
TGTGCCAGCTCCCCCCGGGGCAGGGGAAGGTACGAGCAGTACTTC
>TRBV6-5|TRBJ2-5|-|-
CASSKGDSGTQYF
TGTGCCAGCAGCAAGGGTGACTCCGGGACCCAGTACTTC
>TRBV19|TRBJ1-2|-|TRBD1
CASSRTGGRYGYTF
TGTGCCAGTAGCCGGACAGGGGGCCGATATGGCTACACCTTC
>TRBV6-6|TRBJ2-7|once|-
CASIGRAGGYEQYF
TGTGCCAGCATTGGGCGAGCGGGTGGCTACGAGCAGTACTTC
>TRBV5-1|TRBJ2-2|-|-
CASYSNLVSGGELFF
TGCGCCAGCTACTCAAACCTCGTCTCGGGCGGGGAGCTGTTTTTT
>TRBV5-4|TRBJ2-7|-|TRBD1
CASSQDLGRGFPYEQYF
TGTGCCAGCAGCCAAGATCTGGGCAGGGGGTTTCCCTACGAGCAGTACTTC
>TRBV9|TRBJ2-3|few|TRBD2
CASSVAGGDTQYF
TGTGCCAGCAGCGTAGCGGGAGGTGATACGCAGTATTTT
>TRBV7-2|TRBJ1-2|-|-
CASSLATTGRYGYTF
TGTGCCAGCAGCTTAGCGACCACAGGGAGGTATGGCTACACCTTC
>TRBV9|TRBJ2-7|once|TRBD2
CASSVGRRAGGPGGEQYF
TGTGCCAGCAGCGTAGGACGGCGGGCGGGAGGACCCGGGGGCGAGCAGTACTTC
>TRBV5-4|TRBJ2-3|-|-
CASSLAPVVRDADTQYF
TGTGCCAGCAGCTTGGCCCCCGTTGTCCGGGACGCAGATACGCAGTATTTT
>TRBV7-3|TRBJ1-1|-|-
CASSLRGARTEAFF
TGTGCCAGCAGCTTAAGGGGGGCTAGGACTGAAGCTTTCTTT
>TRBV30|TRBJ1-1|-|TRBD1
CAGRTGAPNTEAFF
TGTGCCGGACGGACAGGGGCCCCGAACACTGAAGCTTTCTTT
>TRBV5-4|TRBJ2-7|-|-
CASRLDGYEQYF
TGTGCCAGCAGACTTGACGGCTACGAGCAGTACTTC
>TRBV15|TRBJ2-3|-|-
CATSRDRVGRTDTQYF
TGTGCCACCAGCAGAGATCGGGTGGGGCGGACAGATACGCAGTATTTT
>TRBV28|TRBJ1-2|-|-
CASSLSGGPVYGYTF
TGTGCCAGCAGTTTAAGTGGGGGCCCAGTTTATGGCTACACCTTC
>TRBV5-6|TRBJ1-4|-|-
CASSLGIRTRANEKLFF
TGTGCCAGCAGCTTGGGAATTCGAACCAGGGCTAATGAAAAACTGTTTTTT
>TRBV2|TRBJ1-2|-|-
CASTGGVGYGYTF
TGTGCCAGCACCGGTGGGGTAGGCTATGGCTACACCTTC
>TRBV4-3|TRBJ2-3|-|-
CASSQRGMSTDTQYF
TGCGCCAGCAGCCAAAGGGGGATGAGCACAGATACGCAGTATTTT
>TRBV5-4|TRBJ1-3|-|TRBD1
CASSRDRETTIYF
TGTGCCAGCAGCAGAGACAGGGAAACCACCATATATTTT
>TRBV2|TRBJ2-3|-|TRBD2
CASSGRAGSSTDTQYF
TGTGCCAGCAGCGGCCGAGCGGGGTCCTCCACAGATACGCAGTATTTT
>TRBV29-1|TRBJ1-2|-|-
CSVEGPRYGYTF
TGCAGCGTTGAGGGGCCGCGCTATGGCTACACCTTC
>TRBV7-9|TRBJ2-3|once|TRBD2
CASSASGGTDTQYF
TGTGCCAGCAGCGCTAGCGGGGGCACAGATACGCAGTATTTT
>TRBV28|TRBJ1-2|-|-
CASSRPEGYTF
TGTGCCAGCAGCCGCCCGGAGGGCTACACCTTC
>TRBV19|TRBJ2-7|-|TRBD2
CATAGTSGYEQYF
TGTGCCACAGCCGGGACTAGCGGCTACGAGCAGTACTTC
>TRBV2|TRBJ2-1|-|TRBD2
CASTSSGGEQFF
TGTGCCAGCACCTCTAGCGGAGGTGAGCAGTTCTTC
>TRBV14|TRBJ2-3|-|TRBD1
CASSQARDRALDTQYF
TGTGCCAGCAGCCAGGCCCGGGACAGGGCCTTAGATACGCAGTATTTT
>TRBV10-3|TRBJ1-4|-|-
CAISEESNEKLFF
TGTGCCATCAGTGAGGAGTCTAATGAAAAACTGTTTTTT
>TRBV5-1|TRBJ2-7|-|-
CASSLDGDGIYEQYF
TGCGCCAGCAGCTTGGATGGGGACGGGATCTACGAGCAGTACTTC
>TRBV5-1|TRBJ2-7|-|-
CASSPGRYGPLEQYF
TGCGCCAGCAGCCCTGGACGATATGGACCCCTAGAGCAGTACTTC
>TRBV5-6|TRBJ1-2|-|-
CASSQGQYLTNYGYTF
TGTGCCAGCAGCCAAGGACAGTACCTCACCAACTATGGCTACACCTTC
>TRBV28|TRBJ2-3|-|-
CASSGSPTDTQYF
TGTGCCAGCAGCGGCAGCCCCACAGATACGCAGTATTTT
>TRBV6-6|TRBJ1-1|-|TRBD1
CASSEQGYTEAFF
TGTGCCAGCAGCGAACAGGGGTACACTGAAGCTTTCTTT
>TRBV4-2|TRBJ2-6|-|TRBD1
CASSQRDRGSGANVLTF
TGTGCCAGCAGCCAACGAGACAGGGGGTCTGGGGCCAACGTCCTGACTTTC
>TRBV5-1|TRBJ1-1|-|-
CASSLDGYTEAFF
TGCGCCAGCAGCTTGGACGGTTACACTGAAGCTTTCTTT
>TRBV30|TRBJ1-5|-|TRBD1
CAWSGGQGGQPQHF
TGTGCCTGGAGTGGGGGACAGGGCGGTCAGCCCCAGCATTTT